Below, 23 T cell receptor beta chains from the same sample are listed, as sequenced in a study of shared clonotypes between healthy human individuals. Cells designated naive CD8 were CD45RO-negative and were positively selected for CCR7, with terminally differentiated effector memory CD45RA+ cells excluded. Measured with immunoSEQ multiplex PCR; TCRdb has only the in-frame clones, and not every one. The sample lists about 2.2 million clones; just over 90% were seen once. The sequenced material came from naive CD8+ T cells from PBMCs. These receptors were obtained from a man between 18 and 35 years old in good health. Some clones in this sample may be carry-over from other donors' samples.

This clone was recorded a few times. This chain uses TRBV28 with TRBJ2-1, with 8 bases lining up with TRBD1. Losses at the gene ends were 5 bases for V and 7 bases for J; bases not matched to a gene: 4. The CDR3 runs 13 residues. Germline V lookup: CDR1 MDHEN, CDR2 SYDVKM. The CDR3 region is CASSRQGWNEQFF. CDR3 sequence (DNA): TGTGCCAGCAGTCGACAGGGGTGGAATGAGCAGTTCTTC.

This clone occurred once. The chain couples TRBV10-3 to TRBJ2-7; 8 bases are a match to TRBD2. Trimming at V came to 6 bases and at J to 3 bases, leaving 4 bases not matched to a gene. From germline, CDR1 is ENHRY and CDR2 SYGVKD. The CDR3 loop spans 13 amino acids. The CDR3 DNA reads TGTGCCATCAGCAGCGGGGGCCTCTACGAGCAGTACTTC. This encodes CAISSGGLYEQYF.

V is TRBV6-5 and J is TRBJ2-3; possibly TRBD1 or TRBD2 for D (5 bases each). The CDR3 spans 10 residues. Germline lookup yields CDR1 MNHEY and CDR2 SVGAGI. V lost 9 bases and J lost 8, with 9 bases in between. CDR3 DNA sequence: TGTGCCAGGGGGGTAGGTACGCAGTATTTT. Translation: CARGVGTQYF.

This clone was observed a single time. V usage is TRBV28 and J usage is TRBJ2-1; D ambiguous. Germline CDR1 reads MDHEN; CDR2 reads SYDVKM. Trimming took 5 bases from V and 2 from J, leaving 4 bases between them. The CDR3 spans 12 residues. DNA for the CDR3: TGTGCCAGCAGTCGTACCTACAATGAGCAGTTCTTC. The encoded protein is CASSRTYNEQFF.

J is TRBJ1-1 and V is TRBV27, with 10 bases aligning to TRBD1. Trimming at V came to 3 bases and at J to 0 bases, leaving 7 bases not matched to a gene. Germline-derived CDR1 and CDR2 are MNHEY and SMNVEV (reference sequence). The CDR3 is made up of 17 amino acids. The CDR3 nucleotides are TGTGCCAGCAGTTTCCTGGGACAGGGGCTAATGAACACTGAAGCTTTCTTT. Translation gives CASSFLGQGLMNTEAFF.

The chain has TRBV29-1 and TRBJ2-7; 7 bases are shared with TRBD1. This CDR3 region has 13 residues. The germline V gene has CDR1 SQVTM and CDR2 ANQGSEA. The V segment lost 3 bases and the J segment 3 bases; nucleotides outside the gene matches: 5. In DNA form, the CDR3 reads TGCAGCGTTGAGACAGGGAGTGACTACGAGCAGTACTTC. This sequence encodes CSVETGSDYEQYF.

This chain connects TRBV7-9 to TRBJ1-4; D gene unclear. Germline V gene sequence: CDR1 SEHNR, CDR2 FQNEAQ (reference sequence). The CDR3 sequence is 12 residues long. V lost 6 bases and J 2 bases, leaving 4 bases between the germline ends. The CDR3 DNA sequence: TGTGCCAGCAGGGGTACTAATGAAAAACTGTTTTTT. Amino acids: CASRGTNEKLFF.

The chain has TRBV5-8 and TRBJ2-7; 13 nucleotides line up with TRBD2. CDR1 and CDR2 from the germline V gene are SGHTS and YDEGEE. After removal of 3 bases from V and 5 bases from J, the junction contained 8 bases not matched to a gene. The CDR3 spans 16 residues. CDR3 loop: CASSSGLAGDRDEQYF. CDR3 DNA sequence: TGTGCCAGCAGCTCCGGACTAGCGGGAGATCGCGACGAGCAGTACTTC.

The genes are TRBV7-2 and TRBJ2-7; TRBD2 matches 7 bases. CDR1 and CDR2 from the germline V gene are SGHTA and FQGNSA. This CDR3 has 15 amino acids. J was trimmed by 2 bases and V by 9 bases; bases with no gene match: 13. The DNA for the CDR3 is TGTGCCAGAGGAAAAGCGGGAATGGAGCCCTACGAGCAGTACTTC. Residues: CARGKAGMEPYEQYF.

This clone was counted once. The chain has TRBV7-2 and TRBJ2-1, with 7 bases aligning to TRBD1. Germline assignment: CDR1 SGHTA and CDR2 FQGNSA. V lost 1 base and J lost 9; bases outside the gene matches: 9. There are 15 residues in the CDR3. The CDR3 is CASSLDWGTASEQFF. CDR3 sequence (DNA): TGTGCCAGCAGCTTAGACTGGGGGACAGCCTCTGAGCAGTTCTTC.

The rearrangement links TRBV28 to TRBJ1-3; D not certain. CDR3 length: 15 amino acids. V was clipped by 2 bases and J by 3 bases, with 11 bases between them. Germline V gives CDR1 MDHEN, CDR2 SYDVKM. CDR3 sequence reads: CASSLDYAGGNTIYF. CDR3 nucleotide sequence: TGTGCCAGCAGTTTAGATTACGCGGGTGGAAACACCATATATTTT.

The gene calls are TRBV10-3 and TRBJ2-2, with D perhaps matching TRBD1 or TRBD2 (5 bases each). CDR3 length equals 17 residues. V was clipped by 0 bases and J by 5 bases, with 16 bases between them. Germline assignment: CDR1 ENHRY and CDR2 SYGVKD. The CDR3 is CAISESTRDVRTGELFF. CDR3 DNA sequence: TGTGCCATCAGTGAGTCGACTCGGGACGTACGGACCGGGGAGCTGTTTTTT.

The chain's CDR3 is CSVEGDIDSTDTQYF. The CDR3 DNA reads TGCAGCGTTGAAGGGGACATCGATAGCACAGATACGCAGTATTTT. This chain uses TRBV29-1 with TRBJ2-3, with a possible D match to TRBD1 (6 bases). Trimming took 1 base from V and 0 from J, leaving 11 bases between them. Germline V gene lookup returns CDR1 SQVTM and CDR2 ANQGSEA. The CDR3 is made up of 15 amino acids.

J is TRBJ2-2 and V is TRBV9; possibly TRBD1 for D (5 bases). Germline V gene lookup returns CDR1 SGDLS and CDR2 YYNGEE. Between the trimmed V and J ends, which lost 0 bases and 5 bases, there was a span of 14 bases. The CDR3 totals 16 residues. The CDR3 coding sequence is TGTGCCAGCAGCGTAGGTCCAGGGATAGGAACCGGGGAGCTGTTTTTT. It codes for CASSVGPGIGTGELFF.

The chain joins TRBV4-1 to TRBJ2-1; TRBD2 might be the D (5 bases). From germline, CDR1 is MGHRA and CDR2 YSYEKL. The V gene lost 0 bases and the J gene lost 3 bases, with 21 bases spanning the gap. This CDR3 has 19 amino acids. The CDR3 region is CASSQDSTHRAAHYNEQFF. CDR3 nucleotides: TGCGCCAGCAGCCAAGATTCGACCCATCGAGCGGCCCACTACAATGAGCAGTTCTTC.

The chain has TRBV7-9 and TRBJ1-2; D perhaps matches TRBD1 (6 bases). V was trimmed by 5 bases and J by 6 bases, leaving 22 bases between them. Per germline, CDR1 SEHNR and CDR2 FQNEAQ (reference sequence). This CDR3 is built from 16 residues. CDR3 sequence reads: CASSNAQGIFEHGYTF. The CDR3 DNA reads TGTGCCAGCAGCAACGCACAGGGAATATTCGAGCATGGCTACACCTTC. The full variable domain, its missing parts supplied by reference TRBV7-9 and TRBJ1-2, is DTGVSQNPRHKITKRGQNVTFRCDPISEHNRLYWYRQTLGQGPEFLTYFQNEAQLEKSRLLSDRFSAERPKGSFSTLEIQRTEQGDSAMYLCASSNAQGIFEHGYTFGSGTRLTVV.

This clone was found once. The chain combines TRBV4-2 with TRBJ2-1; D is tentatively TRBD1 or TRBD2 (6 bases each). The CDR3 is made up of 17 amino acids. The V end was cut by 0 bases, the J end by 4 bases, with 16 bases between. The germline V gene has CDR1 LGHNA and CDR2 YNFKEQ. The CDR3 DNA is TGTGCCAGCAGCCAAGATCTCTCGGGGGCCCATTACAATGAGCAGTTCTTC. It specifies CASSQDLSGAHYNEQFF.

Here the CDR3 reads CASSFEGGRNTEAFF. The CDR3 DNA follows: TGTGCCAGCAGTTTTGAGGGGGGGCGGAACACTGAAGCTTTCTTT. The genes are TRBV28 and TRBJ1-1; D possibly corresponds to TRBD1 (6 bases). The CDR3 runs to 15 residues. Trimming pared 3 bases from V and 1 base from J, leaving 12 bases between. Germline CDR1 and CDR2: MDHEN and SYDVKM.

CDR3 in DNA: TGTGCCAGTAGTATCGGCAGGATTACCAATCAGCCCCAGCATTTT. Protein product: CASSIGRITNQPQHF. The chain is built from TRBV19 and TRBJ1-5; D gene ambiguous. Looked up from germline, CDR1 is LNHDA and CDR2 is SQIVND (reference sequence). The CDR3 extends over 15 amino acids. V gave up 3 bases and J gave up 3 bases, with 12 bases separating them.

The V call is TRBV10-3, the J call TRBJ1-5; no clear D gene. The CDR3 is made up of 14 amino acids. Germline V gives CDR1 ENHRY, CDR2 SYGVKD. V was trimmed by 2 bases and J by 3 bases, leaving 8 bases between them. CDR3 nucleotides: TGTGCCATCAGTGAGGACGGAGACAATCAGCCCCAGCATTTT. This gives the protein CAISEDGDNQPQHF.

This CDR3 is CAWSGIPSTDSSYNEQFF. CDR3 nucleotide sequence: TGTGCCTGGAGCGGAATACCCTCGACTGACTCCTCCTACAATGAGCAGTTCTTC. The chain employs TRBV30 and TRBJ2-1; no definite D call. Trimming removed 3 bases from V and 0 bases from J, with 21 bases in between. Germline V CDR1 and CDR2: GTSNPN, SVGIG (reference sequence). This CDR3 comprises 18 residues.

This chain joins TRBV28 and TRBJ2-7; 8 positions match TRBD1. With 2 bases clipped from V and 3 bases from J, the junction kept 3 bases outside the gene matches. The CDR3 is made up of 14 amino acids. The germline gives CDR1 MDHEN, CDR2 SYDVKM. CDR3 sequence (DNA): TGTGCCAGCAGTTTACACAGGGGGTACTACGAGCAGTACTTC. Encoded protein: CASSLHRGYYEQYF.

The chain employs TRBV27 and TRBJ2-4; 9 nucleotides agree with TRBD2. V was clipped by 8 bases and J by 1 base; unmatched bases: 6. CDR1 and CDR2 from the germline V gene are MNHEY and SMNVEV (reference sequence). The CDR3 length is 15 residues. This CDR3 reads CASRGGGFAKNIQYF. The CDR3 nucleotides are TGTGCCAGCCGCGGGGGGGGCTTTGCCAAAAACATTCAGTACTTC.